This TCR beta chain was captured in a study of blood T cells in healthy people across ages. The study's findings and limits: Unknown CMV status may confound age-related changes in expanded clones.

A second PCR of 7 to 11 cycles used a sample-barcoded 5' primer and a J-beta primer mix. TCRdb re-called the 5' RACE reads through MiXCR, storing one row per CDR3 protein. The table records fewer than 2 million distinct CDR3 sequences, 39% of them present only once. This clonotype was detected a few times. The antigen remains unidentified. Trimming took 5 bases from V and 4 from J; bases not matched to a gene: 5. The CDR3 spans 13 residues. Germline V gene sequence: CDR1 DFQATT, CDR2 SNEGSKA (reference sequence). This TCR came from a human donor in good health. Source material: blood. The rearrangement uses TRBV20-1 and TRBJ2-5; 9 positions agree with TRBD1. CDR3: CSAHDRGVETQYF. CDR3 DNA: TGCAGTGCTCACGACAGGGGGGTAGAGACCCAGTACTTC.